The sequence of this T cell receptor (beta chain) was determined in a study of OX40 agonist ivuxolimab in advanced cancers. Autoimmune disease history or systemic immunosuppression excluded patients. The germline V and J ends were trimmed by 6 bases and 4 bases, with 16 bases remaining between them. The CDR3 is 15 amino acids. Germline V CDR1 and CDR2: MNHNS, SASEGT. Here immunoSEQ multiplex PCR was the method, and the copy in TCRdb shows in-frame clones only, minus some. The repertoire has about 55,000 clones, 65% to 80% of them found once; the top ten carry 6.3%. This TCR was recovered from an adult with an advanced solid tumor such as melanoma, head and neck, liver or kidney cancer. The chain employs TRBV6-1 and TRBJ1-5; D perhaps matches TRBD1 (6 bases). Sequencing used CD4+ or CD8+ T cells sorted from blood, obtained in a trial of the OX40 agonist ivuxolimab. CDR3 nucleotides: TGTGCCAGCAGACCACACAGGGTGGGTAATCAGCCCCAGCATTTT. Its protein is CASRPHRVGNQPQHF.